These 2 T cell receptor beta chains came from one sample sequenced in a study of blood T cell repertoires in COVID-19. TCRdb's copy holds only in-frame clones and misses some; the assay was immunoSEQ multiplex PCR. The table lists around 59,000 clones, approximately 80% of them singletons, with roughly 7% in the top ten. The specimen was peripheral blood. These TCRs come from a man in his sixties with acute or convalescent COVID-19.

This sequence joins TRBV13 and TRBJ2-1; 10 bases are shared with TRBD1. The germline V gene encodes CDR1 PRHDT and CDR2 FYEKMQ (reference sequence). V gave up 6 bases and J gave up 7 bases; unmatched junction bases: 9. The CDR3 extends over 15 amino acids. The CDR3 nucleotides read TGTGCCAGCAGAGAGGGACAGGGGATAAGGAATGAGCAGTTCTTC. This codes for CASREGQGIRNEQFF. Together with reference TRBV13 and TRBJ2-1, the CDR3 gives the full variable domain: AAGVIQSPRHLIKEKRETATLKCYPIPRHDTVYWYQQGPGQDPQFLISFYEKMQSDKGSIPDRFSAQQFSDYHSELNMSSLELGDSALYFCASREGQGIRNEQFFGPGTRLTVL.

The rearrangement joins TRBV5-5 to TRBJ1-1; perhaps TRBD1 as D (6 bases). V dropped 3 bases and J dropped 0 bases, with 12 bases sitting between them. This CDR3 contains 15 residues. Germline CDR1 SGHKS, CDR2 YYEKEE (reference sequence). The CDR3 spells CASSSGTGLNTEAFF. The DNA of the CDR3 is TGTGCCAGCAGCTCTGGAACAGGGCTGAACACTGAAGCTTTCTTT.